This T cell receptor (beta chain) was found in a study of shared clonotypes between healthy human individuals. For the study at large: Every donor yielded three CD4 naive, three CD4 memory, two CD8 naive and one CD8 memory plate.

Some clones are missing from TCRdb's copy, which holds only in-frame ones; the method was immunoSEQ multiplex PCR. This table holds hundreds of thousands of clones, around 74% found once. The CDR3 has 15 amino acids. Trimming removed 2 bases from V and 7 bases from J; junction bases left unmatched: 8. The germline V gene encodes CDR1 SGDLS and CDR2 YYNGEE. This clonotype was sampled from a woman younger than 45 in good health. This sequence joins TRBV9 and TRBJ2-2; 7 bases fit TRBD2. Sequenced material: memory CD4+ T cells sorted from blood. Subset indicated: CD45RA-negative fraction. The CDR3 is CASSVTSENLGELFF. In DNA, the CDR3 is TGTGCCAGCAGCGTCACTAGCGAGAATCTCGGGGAGCTGTTTTTT.